The 11 T cell receptor beta chains below all came from one sample that was sequenced in a study of shared clonotypes between healthy human individuals. The table came from immunoSEQ multiplex PCR; TCRdb's copy has only in-frame clones and leaves some out. This sample has about 490,000 clones, with 81% found just once. Sequenced: PBMCs. The receptors stem from a woman aged 40 to 50 in good health. Some clones in this sample may be carry-over from other donors' samples.

This clone was recorded once. The V gene is TRBV5-1, the J gene TRBJ2-3; 8 bases align to TRBD1. Germline V gene sequence: CDR1 SGHRS, CDR2 YFSETQ. The CDR3 has 14 amino acids. The ends lost 4 bases at V and 6 bases at J; junction bases unmatched: 7. The CDR3 region has the DNA TGCGCCAGCAGCGAGGGACAGGCCGGTGATACGCAGTATTTT. Its translation is CASSEGQAGDTQYF.

To note about this clone: The likely explanation is a read error, given a far larger clone one base away. The chain uses TRBV11-1 and TRBJ2-7; 7 nucleotides match TRBD2. The CDR3 contains 15 residues. CDR1 and CDR2 from the germline V gene are SGHAT and FQDESV (reference sequence). In DNA form, the CDR3 reads TGTGTCAGCAGCTTAGCAGTGACTAGCAGCTACGAGCAGTACTTC. It specifies CVSSLAVTSSYEQYF.

The CDR3 coding sequence is TGCGCCAGCAGCTTGGAGTTTCCCCCCGGGAGTAATACGCAGTATTTT. The encoded protein is CASSLEFPPGSNTQYF. The chain couples TRBV5-1 to TRBJ2-3; D might be TRBD2 (6 bases). The CDR3 is 16 amino acids. CDR1 and CDR2 from the germline V gene are SGHRS and YFSETQ. The V end was cut by 0 bases, the J end by 7 bases, with 18 bases between. Complete variable domain (other parts from reference TRBV5-1 and TRBJ2-3): KAGVTQTPRYLIKTRGQQVTLSCSPISGHRSVSWYQQTPGQGLQFLFEYFSETQRNKGNFPGRFSGRQFSNSRSEMNVSTLELGDSALYLCASSLEFPPGSNTQYFGPGTRLTVL.

The V call is TRBV19, the J call TRBJ2-2; 7 positions match TRBD1. The germline V gene encodes CDR1 LNHDA and CDR2 SQIVND (reference sequence). Losses at the gene ends were 0 bases for V and 5 bases for J; bases not matched to a gene: 3. The CDR3 runs 15 residues. Here the CDR3 DNA reads TGTGCCAGTAGTATAGATCCCAGGGGGACCGGGGAGCTGTTTTTT. Its protein product is CASSIDPRGTGELFF.

The chain employs TRBV7-6 and TRBJ2-7; 10 nucleotides align to TRBD2. J was trimmed by 0 bases and V by 5 bases; bases with no gene match: 7. Germline assignment: CDR1 SGHVS and CDR2 FNYEAQ. The CDR3 runs 16 residues. The CDR3 sequence is CASSPSGGSSSYEQYF. As DNA, the CDR3 is TGTGCCAGCAGCCCTAGCGGGGGTAGCAGCTCCTACGAGCAGTACTTC. Full variable domain (outside the CDR3, taken from reference TRBV7-6 and TRBJ2-7): GAGVSQSPRYKVTKRGQDVALRCDPISGHVSLYWYRQALGQGPEFLTYFNYEAQQDKSGLPNDRFSAERPEGSISTLTIQRTEQRDSAMYRCASSPSGGSSSYEQYFGPGTRLTVT.

Comment on this clone: An end of the junction does not agree with germline; a read error may underlie this. The CDR3 nucleotides are TGTGCCTGGAGTGAAACAGGGGGCTCTCGCTTC. Translation: CAWSETGGSRF. The rearrangement joins TRBV30 to TRBJ1-2; TRBD1 agrees at 9 bases. The CDR3 extends over 11 amino acids. In germline, CDR1 is GTSNPN, CDR2 SVGIG (reference sequence).

On this clone itself: Additional DNA sequences in this sample encode the identical CDR3. This chain joins TRBV5-1 and TRBJ1-4; no clear D. There are 13 residues in the CDR3. CDR1 and CDR2 from the germline V gene are SGHRS and YFSETQ. V lost 1 base to trimming and J lost 5 bases, with 6 bases between them. The CDR3 DNA sequence: TGCGCCAGCAGCTTGTCTGGGAATGAAAAACTGTTTTTT. Encoded protein: CASSLSGNEKLFF.

The chain carries TRBV7-9 and TRBJ1-1, with D hard to call. Germline loops: CDR1 SEHNR, CDR2 FQNEAQ (reference sequence). The ends were cut back, 5 bases at V and 4 bases at J, with 14 bases in the middle. The CDR3 extends over 14 amino acids. CDR3 sequence reads: CASSLSVGVTEAFF. The CDR3 DNA sequence: TGTGCCAGCAGCCTTAGCGTTGGAGTCACTGAAGCTTTCTTT.

This clone was detected only a few times. A much more abundant neighbour one base away suggests this may be a read error. Other DNA sequences in the same sample also yield this CDR3. This chain connects TRBV28 to TRBJ1-1; TRBD1 is a possible D gene (6 bases). Germline CDR1 and CDR2: MDHEN and SYDVKM. The CDR3 is 15 amino acids. Trimming removed 6 bases at V and 3 bases at J, with 17 bases between. CDR3 residues: CASSLLMGADTEAFF. For the CDR3, the DNA is TGTGCCAGCAGCTTACTGATGGGGGCAGACACTGAAGCTTTCTTT.

As concerns this clone: With only one base between it and a far larger clone, this is likely a read error. Other nucleotide sequences in the sample specify the same CDR3. V usage is TRBV27 and J usage is TRBJ2-5; 12 bases are a match to TRBD2. Per the germline V gene, CDR1 is MNHEY and CDR2 is SMNVEV (reference sequence). The CDR3 spans 16 residues. The V gene end was trimmed by 6 bases and the J gene end by 4 bases; junction bases not matched to a gene: 9. CDR3 coding DNA: TGTGCCAGCAGGCCACCTAGGGGACTAGCGGGAGAGACCCAGTACTTC. Translating it yields CASRPPRGLAGETQYF.

The V and J genes are TRBV27 and TRBJ2-2, with 15 bases matching TRBD2. Germline CDR1 reads MNHEY; CDR2 reads SMNVEV (reference sequence). The V and J ends lost 5 bases and 5 bases, in that order; junction bases with no gene match: 3. The CDR3 sequence is 16 residues long. As DNA, the CDR3 is TGTGCCAGCAGTAGGACTAGCGGGAGGGTGACCGGGGAGCTGTTTTTT. Its protein product is CASSRTSGRVTGELFF.